At least ten counts were recorded for the clone carrying this T cell receptor beta chain. The data were obtained in a study of lung T cells in sarcoidosis with Löfgren's syndrome. In TCRdb, the reads were re-called with MiXCR into one record per CDR3 protein. The sample holds around 60,000 distinct CDR3 sequences; about 20% are singletons and the top ten take over 2%. The TCR comes from a human donor with sarcoidosis (Löfgren's syndrome or another form), or a control subject (not recorded which). Sequencing input: CD4+ T cells from PBMCs.

Here the CDR3 reads CSGAGGNTEAFF. As DNA, the CDR3 is TGCAGTGGGGCAGGGGGCAACACTGAAGCTTTCTTT. This chain connects TRBV20-1 to TRBJ1-1; 8 nucleotides align to TRBD1. CDR3 size: 12 residues. V was clipped by 7 bases and J by 2 bases; unmatched bases: 3. Germline CDR1 DFQATT, CDR2 SNEGSKA (reference sequence).